What follows are 21 T cell receptor beta chains derived from one specimen sequenced in a study of cytomegalovirus exposure and HLA in healthy donors. In the PCR, 60 Vbeta and 13 Jbeta primers were used. Generated by immunoSEQ multiplex PCR, the TCRdb table keeps only in-frame clones and is missing some. The sample has around 99,000 clones, under 85% seen once. The sequenced sample consisted of PBMCs. These receptors all stem from a woman in her 50s in good health and CMV-seropositive.

The chain is built from TRBV7-3 and TRBJ2-7, with 14 bases lining up with TRBD2. This CDR3 region has 14 residues. The germline V gene has CDR1 SGHTA and CDR2 FQGTGA. V was pared by 4 bases and J by 5 bases, with 1 base of the junction left unmatched. CDR3: CASSSGLAGDEQYF. The CDR3 nucleotides read TGTGCCAGCAGCTCGGGACTAGCGGGAGACGAGCAGTACTTC.

In this sample, this clone turned up a few times. The chain recombines TRBV6-4 with TRBJ2-5; the D gene is possibly TRBD2 (6 bases). CDR3 length: 14 residues. V dropped 6 bases and J dropped 2 bases, with 13 bases sitting between them. Per germline, CDR1 MRHNA and CDR2 SNTAGT. The CDR3 is CASSWGDPQETQYF. CDR3 bases: TGTGCCAGCAGCTGGGGGGACCCTCAAGAGACCCAGTACTTC.

CDR3 nucleotides: TGTGCCAGCAGTTTCGGGACTAGCAGCAATGAGCAGTTCTTC. It encodes CASSFGTSSNEQFF. The J gene is TRBJ2-1, the V gene TRBV6-6; 9 positions match TRBD2. V lost 4 bases, J lost 6 bases, and 4 bases stayed unmatched. The CDR3 consists of 14 residues. Germline CDR1 MNHNY, CDR2 SVGAGI (reference sequence).

The J gene is TRBJ2-3, the V gene TRBV27; 15 bases are shared with TRBD2. The germline V gene encodes CDR1 MNHEY and CDR2 SMNVEV (reference sequence). CDR3 length: 15 amino acids. After removal of 8 bases from V and 4 bases from J, the junction contained 4 bases not matched to a gene. In nucleotides, the CDR3 is TGTGCCAGCCGGGGACTAGCGGGGGGAGCAGATACGCAGTATTTT. This gives the protein CASRGLAGGADTQYF.

This clone was picked up a small number of times. The rearrangement joins TRBV2 to TRBJ2-1; D call uncertain. Deletions cut 3 bases from V and 9 bases from J, with 12 bases between. CDR3 length equals 13 residues. Germline V gene lookup returns CDR1 SNHLY and CDR2 FYNNEI. The DNA for the CDR3 is TGTGCCAGCAGTGACGATAGCCCGCCTGAGCAGTTCTTC. It specifies CASSDDSPPEQFF.

This chain uses TRBV2 with TRBJ2-5; D ambiguous. Gene TRBJ2-7 matches the end of the DNA better, so the J call may be wrong. CDR3 length: 13 amino acids. Looked up from germline, CDR1 is SNHLY and CDR2 is FYNNEI. CDR3 DNA: TGTGCCAGCAGTGCAGACAACACCTACGAGCAGTACTTC. Protein: CASSADNTYEQYF.

This clone was seen more than once but under ten times. The CDR3 spells CASSRTGSRSNEKLFF. The CDR3 DNA sequence: TGTGCCAGCAGCCGGACAGGGAGTCGTTCTAATGAAAAACTGTTTTTT. The J gene is TRBJ1-4, the V gene TRBV9; 8 nucleotides line up with TRBD1. In germline, CDR1 is SGDLS, CDR2 YYNGEE. Trimming took 4 bases from V and 3 from J; bases not matched to a gene: 8. The CDR3 is made up of 16 amino acids.

J is TRBJ2-7 and V is TRBV6-5; 8 nucleotides match TRBD2. Germline V CDR1 and CDR2: MNHEY, SVGAGI. The CDR3 is 14 amino acids. V was pared by 7 bases and J by 6 bases, with 11 bases of the junction left unmatched. The CDR3 nucleotides read TGTGCCAGCACCCAGGGTTTGGCGGGAGGCGAGCAGTACTTC. Translating gives CASTQGLAGGEQYF.

CDR3 sequence (DNA): TGTGCCAGCAGCTTAAACCAGTACAATGAGCAGTTCTTC. Amino acid sequence: CASSLNQYNEQFF. The chain has TRBV11-3 and TRBJ2-1, with no clear D. Germline assignment: CDR1 SGHNT and CDR2 YENEEA. V was pared by 2 bases and J by 4 bases, with 6 bases between. This CDR3 contains 13 residues.

The sample holds a few counts of this clone. This chain connects TRBV7-2 to TRBJ1-4, with D possibly being TRBD1 (5 bases). CDR1 is SGHTA and CDR2 is FQGNSA in the germline V gene. V lost 5 bases, J lost 8 bases, and 18 bases lay in between. The CDR3 spans 15 residues. The CDR3 DNA is TGTGCCAGCAGCCCTACCGGGACGGGGGACGAAAAACTGTTTTTT. Its protein product is CASSPTGTGDEKLFF. Variable domain in full (rest from reference TRBV7-2 and TRBJ1-4): GAGVSQSPSNKVTEKGKDVELRCDPISGHTALYWYRQSLGQGLEFLIYFQGNSAPDKSGLPSDRFSAERTGGSVSTLTIQRTQQEDSAVYLCASSPTGTGDEKLFFGSGTQLSVL.

A single count supports this clone. The chain links TRBV29-1 to TRBJ2-7, with 7 bases aligning to TRBD2. This CDR3 spans 13 amino acids. V dropped 3 bases and J dropped 6; count of bases not matched to a gene: 8. Germline loops: CDR1 SQVTM, CDR2 ANQGSEA. The CDR3 region has the DNA TGCAGCGTTGAGAGCACATCGGGGGGCGAGCAGTACTTC. Translating it yields CSVESTSGGEQYF.

This clone was found once. This chain links TRBV6-1 with TRBJ2-1, with TRBD1 as a possible D gene (5 bases). From germline, CDR1 is MNHNS and CDR2 SASEGT. This CDR3 has 14 amino acids. V lost 8 bases and J 3 bases, leaving 14 bases between the germline ends. The CDR3 sequence is CASCYRLGYNEQFF. The CDR3 nucleotides are TGTGCCAGCTGCTACAGGTTGGGCTACAATGAGCAGTTCTTC.

This clone turned up a few times. The rearrangement uses TRBV9 and TRBJ2-3, with 10 bases lining up with TRBD2. Germline CDR1 reads SGDLS; CDR2 reads YYNGEE. V shed 4 bases and J 1 base; nucleotides not matched to a gene: 3. CDR3 size: 15 residues. The chain's CDR3 is CASSPGLAGTDTQYF. Written as DNA, the CDR3 is TGTGCCAGCAGCCCCGGACTAGCGGGCACAGATACGCAGTATTTT.

The V gene is TRBV7-9, the J gene TRBJ2-1; 9 bases are shared with TRBD1. Trimming took 5 bases from V and 1 from J; bases not matched to a gene: 3. The CDR3 consists of 15 residues. Germline CDR1 SEHNR, CDR2 FQNEAQ (reference sequence). CDR3 in DNA: TGTGCCAGCAGCCAGGACAGGGGTTCCTACAATGAGCAGTTCTTC. Its translation: CASSQDRGSYNEQFF.

The rearrangement links TRBV2 to TRBJ1-2; 12 nucleotides match TRBD1. Trimming at V came to 2 bases and at J to 8 bases, leaving 6 bases not matched to a gene. Germline V gives CDR1 SNHLY, CDR2 FYNNEI. The CDR3 runs to 15 residues. The CDR3 nucleotides read TGTGCCAGCAGTGAAACGGGACAGGGGGCTAAAGGCTACACCTTC. Its protein product is CASSETGQGAKGYTF.

V is TRBV7-9 and J is TRBJ2-2; tentatively, D is TRBD1 (6 bases). Per germline, CDR1 SEHNR and CDR2 FQNEAQ (reference sequence). Trimming pared 4 bases from V and 4 bases from J, leaving 10 bases between. This CDR3 region has 14 residues. The CDR3 is CASSSRTATGELFF. CDR3 in DNA: TGTGCCAGCAGCTCTAGGACAGCCACCGGGGAGCTGTTTTTT.

This rearrangement joins TRBV5-1 to TRBJ2-2, with a weak D call TRBD1 (5 bases). This CDR3 spans 12 amino acids. Germline V gene data show CDR1 as SGHRS and CDR2 as YFSETQ. Trimming shortened V by 6 bases and J by 7 bases, and 10 bases separated the two germline ends. CDR3 sequence: CASTRDSGELFF. The CDR3 nucleotides are TGCGCCAGCACACGAGACAGCGGGGAGCTGTTTTTT.

The chain uses TRBV7-6 and TRBJ2-1; D is unresolved. Trimming pared 7 bases from V and 0 bases from J, leaving 7 bases between. This CDR3 spans 13 amino acids. Germline V CDR1 and CDR2: SGHVS, FNYEAQ. The CDR3 loop reads CASKSYSYNEQFF. In DNA, the CDR3 is TGTGCCAGCAAGAGCTACTCCTACAATGAGCAGTTCTTC.

The rearrangement links TRBV10-3 to TRBJ2-2; tentatively, D is TRBD2 (5 bases). This CDR3 spans 16 amino acids. V lost 0 bases and J 0 bases, leaving 8 bases between the germline ends. Germline V gene data show CDR1 as ENHRY and CDR2 as SYGVKD. DNA of the CDR3: TGTGCCATCAGTGAGTCTGCAGCGGCGAACACCGGGGAGCTGTTTTTT. It encodes CAISESAAANTGELFF.

This clone was counted between two and nine times. The V gene is TRBV5-1, the J gene TRBJ2-7, with 11 nucleotides matching TRBD1. The germline CDR1 and CDR2 sequences are SGHRS and YFSETQ. With V trimmed by 0 bases and J by 3 bases, 2 bases remained unmatched. The CDR3 length is 15 residues. CDR3 DNA sequence: TGCGCCAGCAGCTTGGGGACAGGGGGCGGCTACGAGCAGTACTTC. It encodes CASSLGTGGGYEQYF.

The V and J genes are TRBV4-3 and TRBJ1-2, with D maybe TRBD1 (6 bases). Germline V gives CDR1 LGHNA, CDR2 YSLEER. Trimming removed 0 bases from V and 3 bases from J, with 11 bases in between. CDR3 size: 15 residues. CDR3 residues: CASSQDTGIDYGYTF. The DNA of the CDR3 is TGCGCCAGCAGCCAAGATACAGGGATCGACTATGGCTACACCTTC.